The sequence of this T cell receptor beta chain was determined in a study of beta chain features in type 1 diabetes. As for this clone: Antigen: not known.

Study-level results: Short templates might get an advantage during PCR, and this would be equal in patients and controls. In comparison with healthy donors, patients had naive, central memory and Treg TCRB repertoires that appeared more similar. TCRB CDR3s were moderately but significantly shorter in Type 1 diabetes patients in all four CD4+ subsets. For TCRB rearrangement, an influence of HLA type remained unresolved here.

The isolated RNA, all of it, was reverse transcribed, so expressed TCRB transcripts were what got sequenced. Naive, central memory and regulatory T cell samples came to a mean of approximately 3.57 million reads. The protocol was immunoSEQ multiplex PCR, while the TCRdb copy is restricted to in-frame clones and leaves out a portion. The sample shows a few hundred thousand clones, roughly 9.8% of them seen only once. Input material: central memory CD4+ T cells from blood. The sequence was collected from a man aged 30-40 years with type 1 diabetes.

The CDR3 nucleotides read TGTGCCAGCAGCTTAAATCCTAGTGGTACCACCGGGGAGCTGTTTTTT. It encodes CASSLNPSGTTGELFF. V is TRBV7-9 and J is TRBJ2-2; D is uncertain. CDR3 length equals 16 residues. CDR1 and CDR2 (germline): SEHNR, FQNEAQ (reference sequence). V dropped 2 bases and J dropped 4 bases, with 14 bases sitting between them.